This entry features one TCR beta chain sequence. The sample comes from a study of blood T cell repertoires in COVID-19. For the study at large: PBMCs, B-cell-depleted T cells, or T cells provided the cDNA or gDNA that made up the material.

In the original workflow: Nucleated cell number was recorded as an estimate derived from reference gene primer amplification. Libraries were prepared by immunoSEQ multiplex PCR; TCRdb keeps only in-frame clonotypes and omits some of them. V, J and clone size were drawn from that table, and D and trimming were deduced from the DNA. The sample holds roughly 90,000 clones; approximately 85% are singletons and the top ten take around 2.9%. It was during active infection that Seattle patients were enrolled and then longitudinally followed. This CDR3 spans 12 amino acids. CDR1 MDHEN and CDR2 SYDVKM come from the germline V gene.

The rearrangement links TRBV28 to TRBJ1-2, with D possibly TRBD1 on 5 matching bases. Input material: peripheral blood. The receptor was isolated from a woman at least 80 years old with COVID-19, enrolled during active disease. The CDR3, as DNA: TGTGCTTTGGGCAGGGAGGGCTATGGCTACACCTTC. Translating gives CALGREGYGYTF.